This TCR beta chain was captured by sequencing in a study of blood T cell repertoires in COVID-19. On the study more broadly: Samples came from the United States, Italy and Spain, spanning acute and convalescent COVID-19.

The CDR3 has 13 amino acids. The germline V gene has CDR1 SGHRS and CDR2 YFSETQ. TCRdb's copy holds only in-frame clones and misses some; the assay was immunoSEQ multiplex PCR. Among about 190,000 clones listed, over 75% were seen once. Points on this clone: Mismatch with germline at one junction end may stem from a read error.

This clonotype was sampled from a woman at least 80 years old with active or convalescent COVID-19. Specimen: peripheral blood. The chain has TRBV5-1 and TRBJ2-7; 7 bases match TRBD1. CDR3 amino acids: CASRLGTDPQQYF. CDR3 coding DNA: TGCGCCAGCAGGTTGGGGACAGATCCCCAGCAGTACTTC.